Listed here is a single T cell receptor beta chain. This clone may be a read error of a much larger clone one base away. This sample was included in a study of molecular identifiers for immune sequencing clone quantification. Naive CD8 T cells underwent sorting with the CD8+CD4-CCR7+CD45RA+ definition. TCRdb ran MiXCR on the PCR reads and lists one entry per CDR3 protein. The data show about half a million distinct CDR3 sequences, roughly 26% seen once. The CDR3 length is 12 residues. Germline V gives CDR1 MNHEY, CDR2 SVGAGI. Trimming left V 6 bases short and J 8 bases short, with 12 bases between. This TCR came from a human donor in good health. Some libraries in this study had Jurkat cell RNA spiked in. The gene calls are TRBV6-5 and TRBJ2-3, with D possibly being TRBD2 (6 bases). The source material was naive CD8+ T cells from blood, with Jurkat cell RNA spiked in. As for subset: FACS-sorted CD8+CD4-CCR7+CD45RA+ naive T cells. CDR3 DNA sequence: TGTGCCAGCAGGGCTAGCGAATGTACGCAGTATTTT. Its translation: CASRASECTQYF.